These 5 T cell receptor beta chains share one sample of origin, sequenced in a study of patients and donors after allogeneic stem cell transplantation. TCRdb analysed the RT-PCR reads with MiXCR anew, one entry per CDR3 protein. The sample yields some 92,000 distinct CDR3 sequences, roughly 48% seen once. Sequenced material: blood, either unsorted or a sorted T cell fraction (not recorded which). The receptor source for this set is a human donor who was either an allogeneic HSCT recipient or a stem cell or donor lymphocyte infusion donor (not recorded which). It is not recorded whose cells these are; they may come from a transplant donor.

The gene calls are TRBV20-1 and TRBJ2-1; D unclear. Trimming removed 0 bases at V and 7 bases at J, with 7 bases between. Germline-derived CDR1 and CDR2 are DFQATT and SNEGSKA (reference sequence). CDR3 size: 12 residues. This chain's CDR3 is CSARDPLNEQFF. The DNA for the CDR3 is TGCAGTGCTAGAGATCCCCTAAATGAGCAGTTCTTC.

The rearrangement links TRBV6-6 to TRBJ1-5, with D possibly TRBD1 on 5 matching bases. Looked up from germline, CDR1 is MNHNY and CDR2 is SVGAGI (reference sequence). This CDR3 is built from 14 residues. Trimming took off 3 bases at V and 6 bases at J, with 12 bases between the two ends. The CDR3 sequence: CASSYSGGSQPQHF. CDR3 bases: TGTGCCAGCAGTTATTCGGGGGGGAGTCAGCCCCAGCATTTT.

This clonotype was detected a few times. The V and J genes are TRBV28 and TRBJ1-1, with D hard to call. The CDR3 runs 12 residues. The V and J ends lost 10 bases and 1 base respectively, with 10 bases between them. CDR1 and CDR2 from the germline V gene are MDHEN and SYDVKM. The CDR3 DNA reads TGTGCCATCAGGTTGCGGAACACTGAAGCTTTCTTT. It encodes CAIRLRNTEAFF.

The genes are TRBV4-3 and TRBJ2-5; 11 bases agree with TRBD1. The V segment lost 2 bases and the J segment 1 base; nucleotides outside the gene matches: 6. The CDR3 runs 17 residues. Germline V gene sequence: CDR1 LGHNA, CDR2 YSLEER. This chain's CDR3 is CASSQSRTGGPQETQYF. CDR3 nucleotides: TGCGCCAGCAGCCAATCTCGGACAGGGGGCCCCCAAGAGACCCAGTACTTC.

This clonotype came up a few times. The chain has TRBV7-6 and TRBJ1-5; D remains unclear. The CDR3 totals 14 residues. The V gene lost 4 bases and the J gene lost 0 bases, with 7 bases spanning the gap. Per the germline V gene, CDR1 is SGHVS and CDR2 is FNYEAQ. The CDR3 nucleotides are TGTGCCAGCAGCTCCGGGCCTAGCAATCAGCCCCAGCATTTT. Translation gives CASSSGPSNQPQHF. The full variable domain, rest sourced from reference TRBV7-6 and TRBJ1-5, is GAGVSQSPRYKVTKRGQDVALRCDPISGHVSLYWYRQALGQGPEFLTYFNYEAQQDKSGLPNDRFSAERPEGSISTLTIQRTEQRDSAMYRCASSSGPSNQPQHFGDGTRLSIL.